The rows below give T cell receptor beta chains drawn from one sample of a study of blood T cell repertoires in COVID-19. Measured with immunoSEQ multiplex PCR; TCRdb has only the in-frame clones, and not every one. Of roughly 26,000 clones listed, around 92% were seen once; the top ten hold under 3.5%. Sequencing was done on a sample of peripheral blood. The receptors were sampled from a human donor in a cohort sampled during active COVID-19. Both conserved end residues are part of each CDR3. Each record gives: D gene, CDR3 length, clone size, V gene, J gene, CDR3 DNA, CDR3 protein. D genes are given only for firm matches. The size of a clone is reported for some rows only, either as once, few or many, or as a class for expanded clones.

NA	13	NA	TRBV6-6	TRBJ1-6	TGTGTCAGCAGTTACCGGGTTATTTCAGCCCTCCACTTT	CVSSYRVISALHF
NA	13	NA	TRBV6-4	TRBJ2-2	TGTGCCAGCAGTGAGGCCGAAACCGGGGAGCTGTTTTTT	CASSEAETGELFF
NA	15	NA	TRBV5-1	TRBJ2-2	TGCGCCAGCAGCTTTAGCATCGTGAACACCGGGGAGCTGTTTTTT	CASSFSIVNTGELFF
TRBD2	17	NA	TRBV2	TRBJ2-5	TGTGCCAGCGCATCCGGGACTAGCGGGGGGGCATGGGAGACCCAGTACTTC	CASASGTSGGAWETQYF
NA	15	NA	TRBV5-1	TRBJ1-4	TGCGCCAGCAGCATCCAGGGAACGACTAATGAAAAACTGTTTTTT	CASSIQGTTNEKLFF
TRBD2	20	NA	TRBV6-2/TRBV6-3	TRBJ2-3	TGTGCCAGCAGTTACGCGGGACTAGCGGGGACCACTAAATACACAGATACGCAGTATTTT	CASSYAGLAGTTKYTDTQYF
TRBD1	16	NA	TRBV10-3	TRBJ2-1	TGTGCCATCAGTGAGTCAACGGGACAGGCCTACAATGAGCAGTTCTTC	CAISESTGQAYNEQFF
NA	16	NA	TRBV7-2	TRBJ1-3	TGTGCCAGCAGCTTAGGGGCAGGGATCTCTGGAAACACCATATATTTT	CASSLGAGISGNTIYF
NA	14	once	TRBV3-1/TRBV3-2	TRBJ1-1	TGTGCCAGCAGCCAGGGCGTTGGGAACACTGAAGCTTTCTTT	CASSQGVGNTEAFF
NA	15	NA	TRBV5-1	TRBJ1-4	TGCGCCAGCAGCGGGGGGTCCGTGGAGGGTGAAAAACTGTTTTTT	CASSGGSVEGEKLFF
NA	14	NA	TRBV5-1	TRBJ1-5	TGCGCCAGCAGTCTTAGGGGACAAAATCAGCCCCAGCATTTT	CASSLRGQNQPQHF
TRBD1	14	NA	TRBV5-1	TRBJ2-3	TGCGCCAGCAGCTCGGACAGGGCGACAGATACGCAGTATTTT	CASSSDRATDTQYF
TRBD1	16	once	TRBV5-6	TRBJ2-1	TGTGCCAGCAGCTTGGTTTGGACAGGACTCAACAATGAGCAGTTCTTC	CASSLVWTGLNNEQFF
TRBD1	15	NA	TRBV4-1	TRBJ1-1	TGCGCCAGCGAAGGACAGGGCGGAGGGGACACTGAAGCTTTCTTT	CASEGQGGGDTEAFF
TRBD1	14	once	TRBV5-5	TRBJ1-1	TGTGCCAGCAGCCAGACAGGGTTAGTCACTGAAGCTTTCTTT	CASSQTGLVTEAFF
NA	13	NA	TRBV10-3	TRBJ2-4	TGTGCCATCAGTGACACGGAGCTTTACATTCAGTACTTC	CAISDTELYIQYF
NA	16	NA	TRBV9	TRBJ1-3	TGTGCCAGCAGCGTAGATGAGGGTAGAGGTGGAAACACCATATATTTT	CASSVDEGRGGNTIYF
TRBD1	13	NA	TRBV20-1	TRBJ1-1	TGCAGTGCTAGTGAGGACAGGGCCAACGAAGCTTTCTTT	CSASEDRANEAFF
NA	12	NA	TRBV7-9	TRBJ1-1	TGTGCCAGCAGCTTAGGGGGAGATGAAGCTTTCTTT	CASSLGGDEAFF
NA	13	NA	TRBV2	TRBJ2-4	TGTGCCAGCAGCCGGGACTCAGGACCCATTCAGTACTTC	CASSRDSGPIQYF
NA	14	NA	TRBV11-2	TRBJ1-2	TGTGCCAGCAGCCCGATTGCTACGGACTATGGCTACACCTTC	CASSPIATDYGYTF
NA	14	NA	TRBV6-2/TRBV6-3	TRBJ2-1	TGTGCCAGCAGTTACGTGTTGGGGCGGAGTGAGCAGTTCTTC	CASSYVLGRSEQFF
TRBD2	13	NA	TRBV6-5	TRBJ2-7	TGTGCCAGCACTCCCCCGGGGGGCTACGAGCAGTACTTC	CASTPPGGYEQYF
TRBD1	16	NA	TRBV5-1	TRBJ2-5	TGCGCCAGCAGAACGGTTCCAGGGGGCAGAGAGGAGACCCAGTACTTC	CASRTVPGGREETQYF
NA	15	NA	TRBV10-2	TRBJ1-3	TGCGCCAGCAGTGAGAGCACGGGAACTGGAAACACCATATATTTT	CASSESTGTGNTIYF
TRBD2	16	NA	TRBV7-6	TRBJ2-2	TGTGCCAGCACGGGACCGGCGGGGGGCGAAACCGGGGAGCTGTTTTTT	CASTGPAGGETGELFF
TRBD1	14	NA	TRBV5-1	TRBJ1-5	TGCGCCAGCAGCCCCGGACAGGGAAATCAGCCCCAGCATTTT	CASSPGQGNQPQHF
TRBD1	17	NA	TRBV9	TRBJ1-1	TGTGCCAGCAGCCCCATAAGACAGGGACCGATGAACACTGAAGCTTTCTTT	CASSPIRQGPMNTEAFF
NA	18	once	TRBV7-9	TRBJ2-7	TGTGCCAGCAGCTTAGGGATCTTGGCAGGCCTAAGCTCCTACGAGCAGTACTTC	CASSLGILAGLSSYEQYF
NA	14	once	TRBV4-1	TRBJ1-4	TGCGCCAGCAGCCCACGGGCAGGGGATGAAAAACTGTTTTTT	CASSPRAGDEKLFF
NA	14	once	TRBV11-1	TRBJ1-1	TGTGCCAGCAGCTTCCTCGAAGTCGGCACTGAAGCTTTCTTT	CASSFLEVGTEAFF
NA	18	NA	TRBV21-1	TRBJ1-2	TGTGCCAGCAGCAAAGAGGGGGCCCCAACAGGACCCCTCTATGGCTACACCTTC	CASSKEGAPTGPLYGYTF
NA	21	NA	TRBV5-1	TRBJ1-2	TGCGCCAGCAGCTGGGTTACCCTTCACACAGGAACGACGGGTGGGAACTATGGCTACACCTTC	CASSWVTLHTGTTGGNYGYTF
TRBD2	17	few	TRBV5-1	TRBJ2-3	TGCGCCAGCAGTCGACTAGCGGGGGGAGGGAACACAGATACGCAGTATTTT	CASSRLAGGGNTDTQYF
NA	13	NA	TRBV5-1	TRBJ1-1	TGCGCCAGCAGCTCCCTGTTAAACACTGAAGCTTTCTTT	CASSSLLNTEAFF
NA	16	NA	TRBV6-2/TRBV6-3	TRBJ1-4	TGTGCCAGCAGCCCTGACAGCGAAGCTTCTAATGAAAAACTGTTTTTT	CASSPDSEASNEKLFF
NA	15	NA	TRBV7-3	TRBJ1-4	TGTGCCAGCAGCTTAACCCAAAACCCAGGGGAAAAACTGTTTTTT	CASSLTQNPGEKLFF
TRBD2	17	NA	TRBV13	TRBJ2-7	TGTGCCAGCAGCTACACCGGGACTAGCGGGGCCAAATACGAGCAGTACTTC	CASSYTGTSGAKYEQYF
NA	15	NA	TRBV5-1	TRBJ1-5	TGCGCCAGCAGCTTGGACGGGAGCAGCAATCAGCCCCAGCATTTT	CASSLDGSSNQPQHF
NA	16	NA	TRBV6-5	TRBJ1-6	TGTGCCAGCAGTTACCGGGACACCGAACGTAATTCACCCCTCCACTTT	CASSYRDTERNSPLHF
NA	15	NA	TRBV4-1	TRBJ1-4	TGCGCCAGCAGCCAGCCCTTGGGCCTCAATGAAAAACTGTTTTTT	CASSQPLGLNEKLFF
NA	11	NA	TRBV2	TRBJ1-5	TGTGCCAGCAGTGGCGGACAGCCCCAGCATTTT	CASSGGQPQHF
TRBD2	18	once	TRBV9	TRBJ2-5	TGTGCCAGCAGCGTAGGACTAGCGGGGGGGAATGTAGGTGAGACCCAGTACTTC	CASSVGLAGGNVGETQYF
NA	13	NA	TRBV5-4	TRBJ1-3	TGTGCCAGCAGCTCTCGGTTTTTCAACACCATATATTTT	CASSSRFFNTIYF
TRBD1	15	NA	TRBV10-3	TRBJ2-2	TGTGCCATCACCTCGACAGGGGGTCTTGGTGGGGAGCTGTTTTTT	CAITSTGGLGGELFF
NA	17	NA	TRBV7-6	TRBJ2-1	TGTGCCAGCAGCTTAGTCCCGAGGGGGGGGCCATACAATGAGCAGTTCTTC	CASSLVPRGGPYNEQFF
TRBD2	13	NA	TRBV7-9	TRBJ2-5	TGTGCCAGCAGCTTAGCGTCGTCTAGCGGTATTGACTTC	CASSLASSSGIDF